Following are 21 T cell receptor beta chains from one sample sequenced in a study of shared clonotypes between healthy human individuals. The data were produced by immunoSEQ multiplex PCR, yet TCRdb's version contains in-frame clones alone and is incomplete. Among some 530,000 clones listed, around 73% were seen once. Sequencing was performed on PBMCs. The receptors originated from a woman aged 40 to 50 in good health. Some clones in this sample may be carry-over from other donors' samples.

This clone was recorded a few times. The rearrangement uses TRBV19 and TRBJ2-7, with D possibly matching TRBD1 (6 bases). CDR1 LNHDA and CDR2 SQIVND come from the germline V gene (reference sequence). This CDR3 contains 15 residues. Trimming left V 5 bases short and J 0 bases short, with 14 bases between. The chain's CDR3 is CASSSLSDSSYEQYF. The CDR3 DNA sequence: TGTGCCAGTAGTTCCCTGTCGGACAGCTCCTACGAGCAGTACTTC.

The sample holds one count of this clone. This chain uses TRBV5-1 with TRBJ2-3; TRBD1 agrees at 12 bases. Germline loops: CDR1 SGHRS, CDR2 YFSETQ. J was trimmed by 7 bases and V by 5 bases; bases with no gene match: 11. The CDR3 runs 16 residues. The CDR3 spells CASSPTGTGGVNTQYF. The DNA for the CDR3 is TGCGCCAGCAGTCCGACCGGGACAGGGGGCGTGAATACGCAGTATTTT.

Only a few counts were recorded for this clone. The rearrangement uses TRBV4-2 and TRBJ2-2, with TRBD2 matching over 9 bases. The CDR3 is 16 residues long. Germline loops: CDR1 LGHNA, CDR2 YNFKEQ. The V segment lost 4 bases and the J segment 3 bases; nucleotides outside the gene matches: 6. The CDR3 is CASSRSSGRYTGELFF. The CDR3 DNA reads TGTGCCAGCAGCCGCTCAAGCGGGAGGTACACCGGGGAGCTGTTTTTT.

J is TRBJ1-2 and V is TRBV30; D gene ambiguous. Germline V gene lookup returns CDR1 GTSNPN and CDR2 SVGIG (reference sequence). The CDR3 runs to 11 residues. With 5 bases removed from V and 13 bases from J, the gap between germline ends came to 17 bases. The CDR3 is CAWALLGRITF. The CDR3 DNA sequence: TGTGCCTGGGCCCTTTTAGGCAGAATCACCTTC.

V and J are TRBV28 and TRBJ1-5; 9 bases are shared with TRBD1. CDR1 and CDR2 (germline): MDHEN, SYDVKM. The length of the CDR3 is 14 residues. Trimming at V came to 5 bases and at J to 8 bases, leaving 7 bases not matched to a gene. DNA of the CDR3: TGTGCCAGCAGTCGGACAGGGGCGATCGAGCCCCAGCATTTT. Translation gives CASSRTGAIEPQHF.

The J gene is TRBJ1-5, the V gene TRBV15; D perhaps matches TRBD1 (5 bases). V lost 0 bases, J lost 2 bases, and 11 bases lay in between. Germline V CDR1 and CDR2: LNHNV, YYDKDF (reference sequence). CDR3 size: 16 residues. The CDR3 protein is CATSRELGGGNQPQHF. As DNA, the CDR3 is TGTGCCACCAGCAGAGAGTTGGGGGGGGGCAATCAGCCCCAGCATTTT.

This sequence joins TRBV5-1 and TRBJ2-7, with 11 bases identical to TRBD1. The CDR3 extends over 14 amino acids. The germline gives CDR1 SGHRS, CDR2 YFSETQ. The V gene end was trimmed by 4 bases and the J gene end by 6 bases; junction bases not matched to a gene: 6. The CDR3 DNA is TGCGCCAGCAGCCGGGGACAGGGGGGGCTCGAGCAGTACTTC. Residues: CASSRGQGGLEQYF. Supplemented by reference TRBV5-1 and TRBJ2-7, the full variable domain reads KAGVTQTPRYLIKTRGQQVTLSCSPISGHRSVSWYQQTPGQGLQFLFEYFSETQRNKGNFPGRFSGRQFSNSRSEMNVSTLELGDSALYLCASSRGQGGLEQYFGPGTRLTVT.

Note on this clone: A much more abundant neighbour one base away suggests this may be a read error. V usage is TRBV11-3 and J usage is TRBJ2-1, with TRBD2 matching 7 bases. This CDR3 has 17 residues. Germline CDR1 is SGHNT and CDR2 is YENEEA. The CDR3 bases are TGTGCCAGCAGCTTAGTTGGTTGGGCTAGCGGCTACAATGGGCAGTTCTTC. It codes for CASSLVGWASGYNGQFF.

This sequence joins TRBV7-9 and TRBJ2-7; 9 nucleotides agree with TRBD1. Germline CDR1 is SEHNR and CDR2 is FQNEAQ (reference sequence). The V gene end was trimmed by 6 bases and the J gene end by 4 bases; junction bases not matched to a gene: 10. The CDR3 contains 15 residues. CDR3 DNA sequence: TGTGCCAGCAGTCCCGGTGGGACAGGGTTATACGAGCAGTACTTC. Translating it yields CASSPGGTGLYEQYF.

This clone was counted a single time. The chain uses TRBV5-4 and TRBJ2-7; no reliable D call. V was cut by 4 bases and J by 3 bases, with 11 bases left in between. Germline values: CDR1 SGHNT, CDR2 YYREEE (reference sequence). This CDR3 is 13 amino acids long. The CDR3 protein is CASSIDAHYEQYF. CDR3 nucleotides: TGTGCCAGCAGCATCGACGCCCACTACGAGCAGTACTTC.

This clone came up a few times. Other DNA sequences in the sample encode the same CDR3. This chain connects TRBV28 to TRBJ1-1; possibly TRBD1 for D (5 bases). Germline loops: CDR1 MDHEN, CDR2 SYDVKM. This CDR3 contains 13 residues. Trimming pared 5 bases from V and 1 base from J, leaving 8 bases between. The CDR3 DNA reads TGTGCCAGCAGTACAGGAGGGAACACTGAAGCTTTCTTT. It is translated as CASSTGGNTEAFF.

Only a few counts were recorded for this clone. The rearrangement joins TRBV4-2 to TRBJ2-2; weak D call: TRBD1 (6 bases). The CDR3 is 16 residues long. The germline V gene encodes CDR1 LGHNA and CDR2 YNFKEQ. The V end was cut by 0 bases, the J end by 5 bases, with 13 bases between. The CDR3 DNA reads TGTGCCAGCAGCCAAGATGAGGGACACGCAACCGGGGAGCTGTTTTTT. Protein product: CASSQDEGHATGELFF.

The rearrangement links TRBV29-1 to TRBJ2-5, with TRBD1 as a possible D gene (5 bases). The J call may be faulty, since TRBJ2-7 better matches the DNA end. This CDR3 spans 12 amino acids. CDR1 is SQVTM and CDR2 is ANQGSEA in the germline V gene. The CDR3 region has the DNA TGCAGCGTTGAAGATCAGGGATACGAGCAGTACTTC. This translates into CSVEDQGYEQYF.

This clone has at least ten counts. The sample holds other DNA sequences that translate to the same CDR3. The rearrangement uses TRBV4-2 and TRBJ1-2; D is perhaps TRBD1 (5 bases). In germline, CDR1 is LGHNA, CDR2 YNFKEQ. The CDR3 covers 17 residues. V was clipped by 4 bases and J by 4 bases, with 22 bases between them. The CDR3 sequence is CASSPGSGREYGYGYTF. CDR3 in DNA: TGTGCCAGCAGCCCAGGGTCGGGCAGGGAGTACGGCTATGGCTACACCTTC.

This chain links TRBV5-6 with TRBJ2-5, with 8 bases lining up with TRBD2. Germline V CDR1 and CDR2: SGHDT, YYEEEE. Trimming at V came to 2 bases and at J to 2 bases, leaving 2 bases not matched to a gene. The CDR3 is made up of 14 amino acids. CDR3 protein: CASSFSGTQETQYF. The CDR3 DNA reads TGTGCCAGCAGCTTTAGCGGGACGCAAGAGACCCAGTACTTC.

The count of this clone is one. The genes are TRBV19 and TRBJ1-4; TRBD1 matches at 7 bases. Trimming removed 6 bases from V and 0 bases from J; junction bases left unmatched: 10. The CDR3 totals 17 residues. CDR1 is LNHDA and CDR2 is SQIVND in the germline V gene (reference sequence). The CDR3 DNA sequence: TGTGCCAGTAGACAGGGGCCTGGGGGCCCAACTAATGAAAAACTGTTTTTT. This encodes CASRQGPGGPTNEKLFF.

The rearrangement links TRBV6-6 to TRBJ2-7; 10 positions match TRBD2. The CDR3 loop spans 14 amino acids. V lost 6 bases and J lost 2; bases outside the gene matches: 4. The germline V gene encodes CDR1 MNHNY and CDR2 SVGAGI (reference sequence). CDR3 DNA sequence: TGTGCCAGCAGCCCTAGCGGGAGTACCTACGAGCAGTACTTC. As protein: CASSPSGSTYEQYF.

V usage is TRBV4-3 and J usage is TRBJ2-7; D is perhaps TRBD2 (5 bases). CDR1 LGHNA and CDR2 YSLEER come from the germline V gene. V lost 0 bases to trimming and J lost 0 bases, with 9 bases between them. This CDR3 spans 15 amino acids. The CDR3 nucleotides are TGCGCCAGCAGCCAAGAAGAGGGAAGCTCCTACGAGCAGTACTTC. Its protein product is CASSQEEGSSYEQYF.

This clone showed up just a few times. The chain couples TRBV21-1 to TRBJ2-7; no DNA check was done on the table's D call, TRBD1. TRBV21-1 is a pseudogene locus. The CDR3 loop spans 15 amino acids. In DNA form, the CDR3 reads TGTGCCAGCAGCAGGCCCCGGGACAACTCCTACGAGCAGTACTTC. This codes for CASSRPRDNSYEQYF.

V gene TRBV30 combines with J gene TRBJ1-5, with 12 nucleotides matching TRBD1. The CDR3 sequence is 17 residues long. Trimming removed 2 bases from V and 6 bases from J; junction bases left unmatched: 11. CDR1 is GTSNPN and CDR2 is SVGIG in the germline V gene (reference sequence). This chain's CDR3 is CAWSSTTGTGGTQPQHF. DNA of the CDR3: TGTGCCTGGAGTTCTACGACCGGGACAGGGGGCACTCAGCCCCAGCATTTT.

This clone was counted between two and nine times. The J gene is TRBJ2-7, the V gene TRBV9; 7 bases agree with TRBD2. V shed 0 bases, J shed 2 bases, and the junction held 5 bases outside the gene matches. This CDR3 region has 15 residues. From germline, CDR1 is SGDLS and CDR2 YYNGEE. The CDR3 protein is CASSVEVAGTYEQYF. The CDR3 region has the DNA TGTGCCAGCAGCGTAGAAGTAGCGGGCACCTACGAGCAGTACTTC.